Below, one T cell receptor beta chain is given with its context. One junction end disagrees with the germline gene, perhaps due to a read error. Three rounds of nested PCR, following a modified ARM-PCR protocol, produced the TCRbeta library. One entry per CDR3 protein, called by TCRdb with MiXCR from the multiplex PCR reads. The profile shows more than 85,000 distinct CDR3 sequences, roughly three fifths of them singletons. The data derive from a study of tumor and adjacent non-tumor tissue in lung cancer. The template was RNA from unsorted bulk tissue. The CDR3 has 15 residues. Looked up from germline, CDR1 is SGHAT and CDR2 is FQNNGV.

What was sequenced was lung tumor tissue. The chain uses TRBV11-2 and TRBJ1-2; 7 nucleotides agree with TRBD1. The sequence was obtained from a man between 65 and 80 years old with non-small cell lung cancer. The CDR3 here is CASSRNTGDAIGYTF. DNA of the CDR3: TGTGCCAGCAGCCGAAACACAGGGGACGCGATTGGCTACACTTTC. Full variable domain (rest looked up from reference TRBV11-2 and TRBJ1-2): EAGVAQSPRYKIIEKRQSVAFWCNPISGHATLYWYQQILGQGPKLLIQFQNNGVVDDSQLPKDRFSAERLKGVDSTLKIQPAKLEDSAVYLCASSRNTGDAIGYTFGSGTRLTVV.